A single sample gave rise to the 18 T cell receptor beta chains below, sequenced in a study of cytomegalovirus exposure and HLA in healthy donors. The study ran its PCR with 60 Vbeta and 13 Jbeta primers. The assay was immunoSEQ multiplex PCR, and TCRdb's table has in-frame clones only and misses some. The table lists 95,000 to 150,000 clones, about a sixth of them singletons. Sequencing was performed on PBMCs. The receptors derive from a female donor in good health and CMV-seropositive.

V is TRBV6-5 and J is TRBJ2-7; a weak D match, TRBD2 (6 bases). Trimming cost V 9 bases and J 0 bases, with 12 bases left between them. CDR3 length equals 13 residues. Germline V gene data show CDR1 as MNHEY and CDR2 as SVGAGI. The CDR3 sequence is CASAGTFSYEQYF. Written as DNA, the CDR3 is TGTGCCAGTGCGGGGACGTTCTCCTACGAGCAGTACTTC.

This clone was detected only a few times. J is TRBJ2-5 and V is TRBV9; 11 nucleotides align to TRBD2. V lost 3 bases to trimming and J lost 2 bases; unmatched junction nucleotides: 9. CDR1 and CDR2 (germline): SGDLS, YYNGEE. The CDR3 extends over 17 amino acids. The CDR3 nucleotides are TGTGCCAGCAGCGCATCCGGGACTAGCGGTCTTCAAGAGACCCAGTACTTC. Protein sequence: CASSASGTSGLQETQYF.

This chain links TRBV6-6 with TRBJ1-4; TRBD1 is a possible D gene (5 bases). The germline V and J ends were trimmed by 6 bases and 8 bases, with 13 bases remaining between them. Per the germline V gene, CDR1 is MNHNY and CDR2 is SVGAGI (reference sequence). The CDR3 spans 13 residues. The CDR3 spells CASRPQGYEKLFF. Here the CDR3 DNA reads TGTGCCAGCAGACCCCAGGGTTACGAAAAACTGTTTTTT.

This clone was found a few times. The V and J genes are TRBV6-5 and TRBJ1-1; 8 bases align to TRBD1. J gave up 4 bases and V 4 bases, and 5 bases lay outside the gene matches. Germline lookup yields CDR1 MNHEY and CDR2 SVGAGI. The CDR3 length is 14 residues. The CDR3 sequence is CASSSRGRGTEAFF. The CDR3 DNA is TGTGCCAGCAGTTCCAGGGGGCGAGGCACTGAAGCTTTCTTT.

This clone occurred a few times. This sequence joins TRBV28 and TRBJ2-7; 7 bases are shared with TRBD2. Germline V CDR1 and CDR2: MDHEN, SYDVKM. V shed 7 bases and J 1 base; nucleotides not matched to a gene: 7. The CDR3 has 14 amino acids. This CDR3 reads CASMRLAVSYEQYF. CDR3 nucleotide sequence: TGTGCCAGCATGCGTCTAGCGGTTTCCTACGAGCAGTACTTC.

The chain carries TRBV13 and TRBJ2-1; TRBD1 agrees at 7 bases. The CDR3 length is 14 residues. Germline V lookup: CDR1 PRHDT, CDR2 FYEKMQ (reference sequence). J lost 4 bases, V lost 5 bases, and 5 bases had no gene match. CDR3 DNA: TGTGCCAGCAGCCTTCGGACAGGTTACAATGAGCAGTTCTTC. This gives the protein CASSLRTGYNEQFF.

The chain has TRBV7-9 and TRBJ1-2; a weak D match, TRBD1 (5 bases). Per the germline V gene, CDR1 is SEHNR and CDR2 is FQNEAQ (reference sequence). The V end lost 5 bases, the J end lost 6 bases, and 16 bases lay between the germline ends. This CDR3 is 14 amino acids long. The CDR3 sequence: CASSREGPTDGYTF. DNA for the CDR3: TGTGCCAGCAGCAGGGAGGGACCGACGGATGGCTACACCTTC. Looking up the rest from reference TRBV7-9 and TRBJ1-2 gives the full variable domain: DTGVSQNPRHKITKRGQNVTFRCDPISEHNRLYWYRQTLGQGPEFLTYFQNEAQLEKSRLLSDRFSAERPKGSFSTLEIQRTEQGDSAMYLCASSREGPTDGYTFGSGTRLTVV.

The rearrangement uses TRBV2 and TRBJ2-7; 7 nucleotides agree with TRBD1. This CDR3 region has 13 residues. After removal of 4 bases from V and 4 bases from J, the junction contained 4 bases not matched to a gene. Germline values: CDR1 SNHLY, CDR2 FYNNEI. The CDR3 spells CASSVGTVYEQYF. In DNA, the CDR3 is TGTGCCAGCAGTGTTGGGACAGTATACGAGCAGTACTTC.

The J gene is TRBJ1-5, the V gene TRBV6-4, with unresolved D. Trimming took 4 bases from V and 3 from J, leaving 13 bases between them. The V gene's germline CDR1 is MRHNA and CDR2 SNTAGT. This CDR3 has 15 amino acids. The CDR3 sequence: CASSVVADPNQPQHF. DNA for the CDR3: TGTGCCAGCAGTGTGGTCGCGGATCCCAATCAGCCCCAGCATTTT.

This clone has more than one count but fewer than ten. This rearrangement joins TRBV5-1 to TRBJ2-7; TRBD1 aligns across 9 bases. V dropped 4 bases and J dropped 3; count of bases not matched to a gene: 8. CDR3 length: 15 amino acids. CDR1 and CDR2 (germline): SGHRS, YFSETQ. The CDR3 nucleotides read TGCGCCAGCAGCCTATCCGCGGGACAGGGCTACGAGCAGTACTTC. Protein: CASSLSAGQGYEQYF.

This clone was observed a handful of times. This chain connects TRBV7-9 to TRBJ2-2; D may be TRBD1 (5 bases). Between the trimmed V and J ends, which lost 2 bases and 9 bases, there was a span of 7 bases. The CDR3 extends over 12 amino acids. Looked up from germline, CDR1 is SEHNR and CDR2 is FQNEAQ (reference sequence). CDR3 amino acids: CASSLPGRELFF. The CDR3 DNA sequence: TGTGCCAGCAGCTTACCAGGGAGGGAGCTGTTTTTT. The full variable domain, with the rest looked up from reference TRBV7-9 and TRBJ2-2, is DTGVSQNPRHKITKRGQNVTFRCDPISEHNRLYWYRQTLGQGPEFLTYFQNEAQLEKSRLLSDRFSAERPKGSFSTLEIQRTEQGDSAMYLCASSLPGRELFFGEGSRLTVL.

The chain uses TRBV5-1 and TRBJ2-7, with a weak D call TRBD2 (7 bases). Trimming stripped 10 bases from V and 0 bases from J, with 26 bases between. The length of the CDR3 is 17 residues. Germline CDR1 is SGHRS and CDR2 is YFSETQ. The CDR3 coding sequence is TGCGCCTCACACTACGGTGGGGCGGGGGCGTTCTCCTACGAGCAGTACTTC. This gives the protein CASHYGGAGAFSYEQYF.

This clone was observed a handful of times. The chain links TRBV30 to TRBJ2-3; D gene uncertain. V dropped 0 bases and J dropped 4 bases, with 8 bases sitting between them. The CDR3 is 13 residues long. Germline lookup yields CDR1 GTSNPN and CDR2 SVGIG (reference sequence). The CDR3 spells CAWSVVGPDTQYF. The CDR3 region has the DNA TGTGCCTGGAGTGTCGTGGGCCCAGATACGCAGTATTTT.

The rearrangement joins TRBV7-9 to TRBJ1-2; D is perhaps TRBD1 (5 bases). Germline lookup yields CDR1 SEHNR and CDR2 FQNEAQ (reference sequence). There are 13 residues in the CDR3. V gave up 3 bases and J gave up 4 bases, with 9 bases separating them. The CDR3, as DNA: TGTGCCAGCAGCTTTGGGGGGGGCTATGGCTACACCTTC. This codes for CASSFGGGYGYTF.

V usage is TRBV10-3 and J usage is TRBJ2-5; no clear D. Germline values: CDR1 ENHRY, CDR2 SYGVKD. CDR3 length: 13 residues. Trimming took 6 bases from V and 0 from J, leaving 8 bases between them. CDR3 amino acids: CAIRGTDQETQYF. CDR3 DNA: TGTGCCATCAGAGGCACAGACCAAGAGACCCAGTACTTC.

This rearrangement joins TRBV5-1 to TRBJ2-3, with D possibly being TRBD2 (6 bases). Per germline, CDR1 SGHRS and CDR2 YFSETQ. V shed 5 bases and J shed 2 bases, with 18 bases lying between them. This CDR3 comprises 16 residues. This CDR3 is CASRGWEDIFTDTQYF. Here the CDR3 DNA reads TGCGCCAGCAGGGGGTGGGAGGACATCTTCACAGATACGCAGTATTTT.

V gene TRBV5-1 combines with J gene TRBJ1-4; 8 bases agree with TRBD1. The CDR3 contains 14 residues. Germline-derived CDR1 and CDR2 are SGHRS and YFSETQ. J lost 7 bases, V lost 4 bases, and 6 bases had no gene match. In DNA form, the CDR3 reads TGCGCCAGCAGCCGGACAGGGTTTGGTGAAAAACTGTTTTTT. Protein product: CASSRTGFGEKLFF. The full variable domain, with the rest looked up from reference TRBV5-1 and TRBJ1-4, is KAGVTQTPRYLIKTRGQQVTLSCSPISGHRSVSWYQQTPGQGLQFLFEYFSETQRNKGNFPGRFSGRQFSNSRSEMNVSTLELGDSALYLCASSRTGFGEKLFFGSGTQLSVL.

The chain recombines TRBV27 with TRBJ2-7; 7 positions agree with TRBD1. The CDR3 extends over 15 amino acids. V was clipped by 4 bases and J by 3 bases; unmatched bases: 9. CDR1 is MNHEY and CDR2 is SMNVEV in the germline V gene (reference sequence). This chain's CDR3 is CASSSHRQGGYEQYF. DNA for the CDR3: TGTGCCAGCAGTTCCCACAGACAGGGCGGCTACGAGCAGTACTTC.